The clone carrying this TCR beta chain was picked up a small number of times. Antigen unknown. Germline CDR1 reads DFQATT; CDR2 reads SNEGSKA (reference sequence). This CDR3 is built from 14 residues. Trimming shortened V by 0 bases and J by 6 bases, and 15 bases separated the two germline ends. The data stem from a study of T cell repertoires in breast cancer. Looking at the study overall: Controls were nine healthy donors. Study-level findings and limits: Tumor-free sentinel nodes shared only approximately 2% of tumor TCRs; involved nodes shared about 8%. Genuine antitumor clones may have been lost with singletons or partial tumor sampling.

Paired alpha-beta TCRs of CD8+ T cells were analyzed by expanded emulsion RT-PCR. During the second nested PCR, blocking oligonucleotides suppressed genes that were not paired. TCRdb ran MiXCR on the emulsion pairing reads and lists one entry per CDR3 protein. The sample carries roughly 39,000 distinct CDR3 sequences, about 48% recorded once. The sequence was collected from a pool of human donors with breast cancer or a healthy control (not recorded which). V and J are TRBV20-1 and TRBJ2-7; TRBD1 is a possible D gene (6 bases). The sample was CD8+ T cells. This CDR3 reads CSARDSQGSGEQYF. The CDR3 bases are TGCAGTGCTAGAGATAGCCAGGGGAGCGGCGAGCAGTACTTC.